One sample yielded the 28 T cell receptor beta chains listed below, sequenced in a study of CD8 T cells in ankylosing spondylitis. TCRdb ran MiXCR on the 5' RACE reads and lists one entry per CDR3 protein. The table records some 52,000 distinct CDR3 sequences, 6.5% to 8% of them present only once. The sample consisted of blood, either unsorted or a sorted T cell fraction (not recorded which). Receptors were obtained from a female donor with ankylosing spondylitis or in good health (not recorded which).

Ten or more counts support this clonotype. The chain employs TRBV5-1 and TRBJ2-6; TRBD1 matches 8 bases. With V trimmed by 1 base and J by 1 base, 7 bases remained unmatched. CDR3 length: 18 amino acids. The germline V gene has CDR1 SGHRS and CDR2 YFSETQ. The CDR3, as DNA: TGCGCCAGCAGCTTGCCGGGACAGGTTCTTTCTGGGGCCAACGTCCTGACTTTC. This encodes CASSLPGQVLSGANVLTF.

This clonotype has at least ten counts. The chain employs TRBV2 and TRBJ2-7, with 8 positions matching TRBD2. The CDR3 has 16 amino acids. Germline loops: CDR1 SNHLY, CDR2 FYNNEI. V was pared by 2 bases and J by 1 base, with 7 bases of the junction left unmatched. DNA of the CDR3: TGTGCCAGCAGTGAACCTGGAGCGGGGGCTTCCTACGAGCAGTACGTC. Encoded protein: CASSEPGAGASYEQYV.

This clonotype was picked up many times. The chain joins TRBV29-1 to TRBJ2-7, with 9 bases fitting TRBD1. Germline trimming cut 4 bases from V and 7 bases from J; bases unmatched to any gene: 14. The length of the CDR3 is 15 residues. Germline V lookup: CDR1 SQVTM, CDR2 ANQGSEA. The CDR3 bases are TGCAGCGTTGCTGGGTGGGACAGGGAGGTTCGGGAGCAGTACTTC. Amino acid sequence: CSVAGWDREVREQYF.

V is TRBV23-1 and J is TRBJ2-7; no definite D call. TRBV23-1 is recorded as an ORF, its role being uncertain. V was pared by 7 bases and J by 0 bases, with 13 bases between. The CDR3 totals 14 residues. CDR3 residues: CASIGAVSSYEQYV. CDR3 in DNA: TGCGCCAGCATAGGTGCGGTAAGCTCCTACGAGCAGTACGTC.

This clonotype was recorded many times. The rearrangement uses TRBV18 and TRBJ2-7; the match to TRBD1 covers 9 bases. CDR1 is KGHSH, CDR2 LQKENI, per germline. The CDR3 length is 14 residues. Trimming removed 1 base from V and 6 bases from J; junction bases left unmatched: 4. CDR3 sequence reads: CASSPLGQGSEQYV. CDR3 nucleotides: TGTGCCAGCTCACCACTGGGACAGGGTAGCGAGCAGTACGTC.

This clonotype was observed many times. The gene calls are TRBV23-1 and TRBJ1-5; TRBD1 aligns across 9 bases. TRBV23-1 carries the ORF label, with uncertain function. V trimming: 0 bases; J trimming: 2 bases; junction bases outside the gene matches: 2. The CDR3 consists of 16 residues. The CDR3 is CASSQSTGGCNQPQHF. For the CDR3, the DNA is TGCGCCAGCAGTCAATCGACAGGGGGATGCAATCAGCCCCAGCATTTT.

There are many counts of this clonotype. The gene calls are TRBV12-3 or TRBV12-4 and TRBJ1-5; 7 bases fit TRBD1. J lost 3 bases, V lost 1 base, and 6 bases had no gene match. This CDR3 has 16 residues. CDR3 bases: TGTGCCAGCAGTTTAGATTTACAGGGGTCCAATCAGCCCCAGCATTTT. Translating it yields CASSLDLQGSNQPQHF.

On this clonotype: A much larger clone lies one base from this, so it may be a read error. The chain uses TRBV10-3 and TRBJ2-1; tentatively, D is TRBD1 (6 bases). The CDR3 is 11 residues long. Germline assignment: CDR1 ENHRY and CDR2 SYGVKD. V was pared by 11 bases and J by 7 bases, with 12 bases between. CDR3: CAATTGNEQFF. CDR3 nucleotide sequence: TGTGCCGCGACCACAGGGAATGAGCAGTTCTTC.

This clonotype was observed many times. The chain joins TRBV7-9 to TRBJ2-5; 7 nucleotides match TRBD1. J was trimmed by 5 bases and V by 5 bases; bases with no gene match: 11. The V gene's germline CDR1 is SEHNR and CDR2 FQNEAQ (reference sequence). CDR3 length equals 15 residues. DNA of the CDR3: TGTGCCAGCAGCGGGCCGACAGGGAGAGGCGAGACCCAGTACTTC. Amino acids: CASSGPTGRGETQYF.

This clonotype was seen many times. The V and J genes are TRBV18 and TRBJ2-7, with TRBD1 as a possible D gene (6 bases). The germline V gene has CDR1 KGHSH and CDR2 LQKENI. The CDR3 loop spans 14 amino acids. The germline V and J ends were trimmed by 2 bases and 7 bases, with 15 bases remaining between them. The CDR3 bases are TGTGCCAGCTCACCAGCGCAGGGGCTGGGAGAGCAGTACGTC. Its protein product is CASSPAQGLGEQYV.

This clonotype was counted at least ten times. The rearrangement joins TRBV20-1 to TRBJ1-2; 8 positions match TRBD1. The CDR3 runs 16 residues. With 3 bases clipped from V and 4 bases from J, the junction kept 13 bases outside the gene matches. Germline V CDR1 and CDR2: DFQATT, SNEGSKA (reference sequence). The CDR3 DNA is TGCAGTGCTAGGAGATATGGACAGGGTTTTTCCTATGGCTACACCTTC. Translating gives CSARRYGQGFSYGYTF.

This clonotype came up many times. This chain links TRBV10-2 with TRBJ1-5, with D uncertain. The CDR3 covers 15 residues. Germline-derived CDR1 and CDR2 are WSHSY and SAAADI. Trimming stripped 0 bases from V and 3 bases from J, with 9 bases between. The CDR3 DNA follows: TGCGCCAGCAGTGAGTCGGGTGGGTCCAATCAGCCCCAGCATTTT. This encodes CASSESGGSNQPQHF.

This clonotype was found many times. This chain uses TRBV5-1 with TRBJ2-1; the match to TRBD2 covers 9 bases. CDR3 size: 16 residues. The V and J ends lost 0 bases and 4 bases, in that order; junction bases with no gene match: 5. From germline, CDR1 is SGHRS and CDR2 YFSETQ. The CDR3 bases are TGCGCCAGCAGCTTGGTCGCTAGCGGGACTTACAATGAGCAGTTCTTC. Amino acid sequence: CASSLVASGTYNEQFF.

V and J are TRBV7-2 and TRBJ2-5; maybe TRBD2 (5 bases). The CDR3 extends over 15 amino acids. Trimming took 1 base from V and 4 from J, leaving 13 bases between them. CDR1 SGHTA and CDR2 FQGNSA come from the germline V gene. The CDR3 DNA reads as TGTGCCAGCAGCTTAGTTCCCTTTCGGGGAGAGACCCAGTACTTC. Translated: CASSLVPFRGETQYF.

This clonotype occurred many times. The J gene is TRBJ2-5, the V gene TRBV12-3 or TRBV12-4; possible D gene TRBD2, 7 bases. The CDR3 has 14 residues. The germline V and J ends were trimmed by 2 bases and 2 bases, with 9 bases remaining between them. For the CDR3, the DNA is TGTGCCAGCAGTTTAAGGGGGGGACAAGAGACCCAGTACTTC. Encoded protein: CASSLRGGQETQYF.

The rearrangement links TRBV20-1 to TRBJ1-4, with D tentatively TRBD1 (5 bases). In germline, CDR1 is DFQATT, CDR2 SNEGSKA (reference sequence). Trimming left V 1 base short and J 7 bases short, with 16 bases between. This CDR3 contains 15 residues. Here the CDR3 reads CSARGTGTVGEKLFF. Written as DNA, the CDR3 is TGCAGTGCTAGAGGTACCGGGACCGTTGGTGAAAAACTGTTTTTT.

This clonotype was recorded many times. The V gene is TRBV6-2 or TRBV6-3, the J gene TRBJ2-3; TRBD2 is a possible D gene (7 bases). V was cut by 5 bases and J by 5 bases, with 17 bases left in between. CDR1 and CDR2 from the germline V gene are MNHEY and SVGEGT. The CDR3 loop spans 15 amino acids. For the CDR3, the DNA is TGTGCCAGCAGTCCACTGGGGGGGCCCCAAGATACGCAGTATTTT. It is translated as CASSPLGGPQDTQYF.

This clonotype occurred many times. This chain links TRBV20-1 with TRBJ2-3; perhaps TRBD2 as D (6 bases). In germline, CDR1 is DFQATT, CDR2 SNEGSKA (reference sequence). This CDR3 is built from 14 residues. V lost 1 base and J lost 2, with 10 bases in between. CDR3 residues: CSARVAGYTDTQYF. CDR3 bases: TGCAGTGCTAGAGTCGCGGGATACACAGATACGCAGTATTTT.

This clonotype was counted at least ten times. The chain is built from TRBV5-1 and TRBJ1-1, with 7 nucleotides matching TRBD1. Trimming removed 4 bases from V and 4 bases from J; junction bases left unmatched: 16. This CDR3 is 17 amino acids long. Germline CDR1 SGHRS, CDR2 YFSETQ. CDR3 region: CASSPRGQGDFGTEAFF. In nucleotides, the CDR3 is TGCGCCAGCAGCCCGAGGGGGCAGGGTGATTTTGGCACTGAAGCTTTCTTT. The whole variable domain, filled in from reference TRBV5-1 and TRBJ1-1, reads KAGVTQTPRYLIKTRGQQVTLSCSPISGHRSVSWYQQTPGQGLQFLFEYFSETQRNKGNFPGRFSGRQFSNSRSEMNVSTLELGDSALYLCASSPRGQGDFGTEAFFGQGTRLTVV.

This clonotype was observed at least ten times. V usage is TRBV18 and J usage is TRBJ1-2; 8 bases fit TRBD1. V lost 6 bases, J lost 8 bases, and 8 bases stayed unmatched. CDR1 and CDR2 from the germline V gene are KGHSH and LQKENI. The CDR3 loop spans 13 amino acids. CDR3 residues: CASSAGGANGYTF. For the CDR3, the DNA is TGTGCCAGCTCGGCAGGGGGCGCGAACGGCTACACCTTC.

There are many counts of this clonotype. The chain uses TRBV5-5 and TRBJ1-5; possibly TRBD1 for D (6 bases). Trimming cost V 0 bases and J 6 bases, with 16 bases left between them. Germline CDR1 is SGHKS and CDR2 is YYEKEE (reference sequence). The length of the CDR3 is 16 residues. Here the CDR3 reads CASSLAEWGQSQPQHF. As DNA, the CDR3 is TGTGCCAGCAGCTTGGCCGAGTGGGGGCAAAGTCAGCCCCAGCATTTT.

This clonotype has at least ten counts. The chain employs TRBV5-1 and TRBJ2-3, with D possibly being TRBD2 (5 bases). The length of the CDR3 is 14 residues. In germline, CDR1 is SGHRS, CDR2 YFSETQ. Trimming pared 4 bases from V and 3 bases from J, leaving 12 bases between. DNA for the CDR3: TGCGCCAGCAGCATCGGACTGGGTACAGATACGCAGTATTTT. Translating gives CASSIGLGTDTQYF.

This clonotype was seen ten or more times. V is TRBV6-2 or TRBV6-3 and J is TRBJ1-4; D call uncertain. Germline loops: CDR1 MNHEY, CDR2 SVGEGT. Between the trimmed V and J ends, which lost 11 bases and 6 bases, there was a span of 10 bases. The CDR3 loop spans 11 amino acids. CDR3 in DNA: TGTGCCGTCGGCAGGCATGAAAAACTGTTTTTT. Translation: CAVGRHEKLFF.

This clonotype was counted at least ten times. This chain joins TRBV20-1 and TRBJ2-5; D is unclear. Trimming cost V 1 base and J 2 bases, with 5 bases left between them. The germline V gene has CDR1 DFQATT and CDR2 SNEGSKA (reference sequence). CDR3 length: 12 residues. The CDR3 reads CSARGAQETQYF. The CDR3 DNA follows: TGCAGTGCTAGAGGCGCTCAAGAGACCCAGTACTTC.

This clonotype was seen at least ten times. The chain employs TRBV3-1 and TRBJ2-3, with 10 bases aligning to TRBD2. V trimming: 2 bases; J trimming: 4 bases; junction bases outside the gene matches: 9. Per the germline V gene, CDR1 is LGHDT and CDR2 is YNNKEL (reference sequence). The CDR3 is made up of 17 amino acids. The CDR3 DNA reads as TGTGCCAGCAGCCAATTTCGCGCTAGCGGGGGATCAGATACGCAGTATTTT. This encodes CASSQFRASGGSDTQYF.

This clonotype has a count of ten or more. J is TRBJ1-5 and V is TRBV12-3 or TRBV12-4, with TRBD1 matching over 7 bases. This CDR3 is 15 amino acids long. V was pared by 6 bases and J by 7 bases, with 12 bases of the junction left unmatched. The CDR3 loop is CASRRQGNGKQPQHF. For the CDR3, the DNA is TGTGCCAGCAGAAGACAGGGAAACGGAAAGCAGCCCCAGCATTTT.

This clonotype was observed at least ten times. This chain uses TRBV15 with TRBJ2-1, with 12 bases fitting TRBD1. Germline V gives CDR1 LNHNV, CDR2 YYDKDF (reference sequence). J was trimmed by 8 bases and V by 5 bases; bases with no gene match: 13. The CDR3 contains 17 residues. The CDR3 nucleotides read TGTGCCACCAGCGGAAGTCCGGGACAGGGGGCAATATATGAGCAGTTCTTC. It specifies CATSGSPGQGAIYEQFF.

This clonotype was picked up many times. The rearrangement links TRBV14 to TRBJ1-2, with D perhaps matching TRBD1 (5 bases). Deletions cut 5 bases from V and 7 bases from J, with 14 bases between. The CDR3 consists of 13 residues. Germline values: CDR1 SGHDN, CDR2 FVKESK. The DNA for the CDR3 is TGTGCCAGCAGCTGGGACCTGAGGAGTGGCTACACCTTC. It specifies CASSWDLRSGYTF.